One sample yielded the 19 T cell receptor beta chains listed below, sequenced in a study of T-cell reconstitution after alpha-beta-depleted transplantation in children. Library preparation (for TCRbeta) was performed with unique molecular identifiers. One entry per CDR3 protein results from TCRdb running MiXCR on the PCR reads. The data show roughly 150,000 distinct CDR3 sequences, 11% seen once. Here the sequenced sample was PBMCs, taken before TCRalphabeta/CD19-depleted stem cell transplant. The receptors derive from a boy younger than 10 with acute myeloid leukemia, due to receive a stem cell transplant.

This clonotype was picked up many times. The chain recombines TRBV3-1 with TRBJ1-2; D uncertain. Trimming took 0 bases from V and 2 from J, leaving 13 bases between them. This CDR3 contains 16 residues. Germline CDR1 is LGHDT and CDR2 is YNNKEL (reference sequence). The CDR3 sequence is CASSQDRRAYNYGYTF. As DNA, the CDR3 is TGTGCCAGCAGCCAAGATAGAAGGGCATACAACTATGGCTACACCTTC.

This clonotype was detected many times. J is TRBJ2-3 and V is TRBV5-1, with D unresolved. Germline CDR1 SGHRS, CDR2 YFSETQ. This CDR3 comprises 14 residues. The ends were cut back, 5 bases at V and 0 bases at J, with 10 bases in the middle. This chain's CDR3 is CASRDQASTDTQYF. The CDR3 bases are TGCGCCAGCAGGGATCAAGCTAGCACAGATACGCAGTATTTT. The whole variable domain, filled in from reference TRBV5-1 and TRBJ2-3, reads KAGVTQTPRYLIKTRGQQVTLSCSPISGHRSVSWYQQTPGQGLQFLFEYFSETQRNKGNFPGRFSGRQFSNSRSEMNVSTLELGDSALYLCASRDQASTDTQYFGPGTRLTVL.

This clonotype was seen ten or more times. The gene calls are TRBV3-1 and TRBJ2-1; TRBD2 aligns across 9 bases. Germline CDR1 LGHDT, CDR2 YNNKEL (reference sequence). V dropped 1 base and J dropped 9; count of bases not matched to a gene: 4. The CDR3 length is 14 residues. CDR3 bases: TGTGCCAGCAGCCAAGGGCTAGCGGGAAGTGAGCAGTTCTTC. This codes for CASSQGLAGSEQFF.

The chain links TRBV30 to TRBJ1-3, with D possibly TRBD1 on 6 matching bases. V lost 0 bases to trimming and J lost 4 bases, with 10 bases between them. The CDR3 has 14 amino acids. Germline V gene sequence: CDR1 GTSNPN, CDR2 SVGIG (reference sequence). The CDR3 sequence: CAWSVQGHGNTIYF. The CDR3 DNA reads as TGTGCCTGGAGTGTACAGGGCCACGGAAACACCATATATTTT.

In this sample, this clonotype turned up many times. The chain is built from TRBV7-8 and TRBJ1-1, with D tentatively TRBD1 (5 bases). Trimming shortened V by 8 bases and J by 4 bases, and 20 bases separated the two germline ends. The CDR3 covers 15 residues. Germline loops: CDR1 SGHVS, CDR2 FQNEAQ. CDR3 DNA: TGTGCCAGCTCCAGAGGGACCGTTAGGGGCACTGAAGCTTTCTTT. Protein: CASSRGTVRGTEAFF.

Comment on this clonotype: A read error may account for a junction end that differs from germline. The chain is built from TRBV28 and TRBJ1-2, with D perhaps matching TRBD1 (6 bases). The CDR3 contains 15 residues. Germline CDR1 and CDR2: MDHEN and SYDVKM. The CDR3 loop reads CASSLTGTQSYVYTF. In DNA form, the CDR3 reads TGTGCCAGCAGCCTTACAGGGACTCAGAGCTATGTCTACACCTTC.

This clonotype came up many times. J is TRBJ1-5 and V is TRBV7-2; 7 bases match TRBD1. V trimming: 5 bases; J trimming: 3 bases; junction bases outside the gene matches: 4. Germline lookup yields CDR1 SGHTA and CDR2 FQGNSA. The length of the CDR3 is 14 residues. CDR3 coding DNA: TGTGCCAGCAGCGTGACAGGGCACAATCAGCCCCAGCATTTT. It codes for CASSVTGHNQPQHF.

This clonotype occurred many times. V gene TRBV7-9 combines with J gene TRBJ2-4, with D tentatively TRBD1 (6 bases). The germline V gene encodes CDR1 SEHNR and CDR2 FQNEAQ (reference sequence). The V gene lost 5 bases and the J gene lost 3 bases, with 11 bases spanning the gap. CDR3 length equals 14 residues. The CDR3 loop is CASSHRDNKNIQYF. CDR3 nucleotides: TGTGCCAGCAGCCATAGGGACAACAAAAACATTCAGTACTTC.

To note about this clonotype: A junction end diverges from the germline sequence, so it may reflect a read error. The genes are TRBV3-1 and TRBJ2-7; no reliable D call. CDR3 size: 17 residues. Germline V CDR1 and CDR2: LGHDT, YNNKEL (reference sequence). In nucleotides, the CDR3 is TGTGCCACCAGCCAAGCCCCCCCCGGAGACTTCCCCTACGAGCAGTACTTC. It is translated as CATSQAPPGDFPYEQYF.

This clonotype has ten or more counts. The chain joins TRBV25-1 to TRBJ2-3, with D perhaps TRBD1 or TRBD2 (5 bases each). CDR3 length: 15 amino acids. V lost 8 bases to trimming and J lost 4 bases, with 19 bases between them. Germline CDR1 is MGHDK and CDR2 is SYGVNS. The CDR3, as DNA: TGTGCCAGCTCGGGGCCAAGTAGCGTCGCAGATACGCAGTATTTT. It specifies CASSGPSSVADTQYF.

The sample holds many counts of this clonotype. The V call is TRBV2, the J call TRBJ2-7; TRBD1 aligns across 9 bases. Losses at the gene ends were 8 bases for V and 7 bases for J; bases not matched to a gene: 12. The CDR3 sequence is 14 residues long. From germline, CDR1 is SNHLY and CDR2 FYNNEI. The DNA for the CDR3 is TGTGCCAGCGGAAACAGGGGGCGCGCTCAGGAGCAGTACGTC. Translated: CASGNRGRAQEQYV.

V is TRBV28 and J is TRBJ2-7; possibly TRBD1 or TRBD2 for D (6 bases each). The V gene's germline CDR1 is MDHEN and CDR2 SYDVKM. This CDR3 comprises 14 residues. Trimming shortened V by 1 base and J by 9 bases, and 16 bases separated the two germline ends. The CDR3: CASSLLAEGGGQYF. For the CDR3, the DNA is TGTGCCAGCAGTTTATTGGCGGAGGGGGGAGGGCAGTACTTC.

This clonotype appeared many times. The rearrangement joins TRBV15 to TRBJ2-7; the D gene could be TRBD1 or TRBD2 (5 bases each). From germline, CDR1 is LNHNV and CDR2 YYDKDF (reference sequence). CDR3 size: 14 residues. V was shortened by 7 bases and J by 4 bases, with 17 bases between the two germline ends. The CDR3 sequence is CATKEAGTTYEQYF. The CDR3, as DNA: TGTGCCACCAAGGAAGCAGGGACGACTTACGAGCAGTACTTC.

A note on this clonotype: A much larger clone is a single base away; this may be a read error. This sequence joins TRBV10-3 and TRBJ1-2, with a tentative D call TRBD1 (5 bases). Germline loops: CDR1 ENHRY, CDR2 SYGVKD. The CDR3 totals 14 residues. DNA of the CDR3: TGTGCCATCAGTGAGTCAGGGGAGGCCTATGGCGACACCTTC. As protein: CAISESGEAYGDTF.

The gene calls are TRBV30 and TRBJ1-1; 8 nucleotides align to TRBD1. Germline V CDR1 and CDR2: GTSNPN, SVGIG (reference sequence). The CDR3 loop spans 13 amino acids. The trim removed 0 bases at V and 5 bases at J, leaving 2 bases unmatched. The CDR3 here is CAWSVQGETEAFF. CDR3 DNA sequence: TGTGCCTGGAGTGTACAGGGGGAGACTGAAGCTTTCTTT.

There are many counts of this clonotype. The chain has TRBV7-2 and TRBJ2-5; D call uncertain. This CDR3 contains 13 residues. Trimming pared 2 bases from V and 0 bases from J, leaving 4 bases between. Germline CDR1 SGHTA, CDR2 FQGNSA. The chain's CDR3 is CASSLQYQETQYF. CDR3 in DNA: TGTGCCAGCAGCTTACAGTACCAAGAGACCCAGTACTTC. The full variable domain, rest sourced from reference TRBV7-2 and TRBJ2-5, is GAGVSQSPSNKVTEKGKDVELRCDPISGHTALYWYRQSLGQGLEFLIYFQGNSAPDKSGLPSDRFSAERTGGSVSTLTIQRTQQEDSAVYLCASSLQYQETQYFGPGTRLLVL.

This clonotype has a count of ten or more. V is TRBV5-5 and J is TRBJ2-7; 10 bases are shared with TRBD2. The trim removed 0 bases at V and 3 bases at J, leaving 6 bases unmatched. In germline, CDR1 is SGHKS, CDR2 YYEKEE (reference sequence). The CDR3 has 16 residues. The CDR3 DNA is TGTGCCAGCAGCTTGGCCTCTAGCGGGAGATTCTACGAGCAGTACTTC. Translation: CASSLASSGRFYEQYF.

This clonotype was observed at least ten times. V gene TRBV14 combines with J gene TRBJ2-3; the D is unclear. Germline loops: CDR1 SGHDN, CDR2 FVKESK. Between the trimmed V and J ends, which lost 1 base and 1 base, there was a span of 12 bases. The CDR3 is 16 amino acids. The CDR3 DNA sequence: TGTGCCAGCAGCCAAGCTAGGTCCCTTGGCACAGATACGCAGTATTTT. Its protein is CASSQARSLGTDTQYF.

This clonotype has at least ten counts. V is TRBV4-1 and J is TRBJ1-1; weak D call: TRBD1 (6 bases). In germline, CDR1 is MGHRA, CDR2 YSYEKL. CDR3 length equals 18 residues. V shed 4 bases and J shed 0 bases, with 21 bases lying between them. CDR3 protein: CASSRSTGLLGMNTEAFF. CDR3 DNA sequence: TGCGCCAGCAGCCGGTCGACAGGTTTGTTGGGGATGAACACTGAAGCTTTCTTT.